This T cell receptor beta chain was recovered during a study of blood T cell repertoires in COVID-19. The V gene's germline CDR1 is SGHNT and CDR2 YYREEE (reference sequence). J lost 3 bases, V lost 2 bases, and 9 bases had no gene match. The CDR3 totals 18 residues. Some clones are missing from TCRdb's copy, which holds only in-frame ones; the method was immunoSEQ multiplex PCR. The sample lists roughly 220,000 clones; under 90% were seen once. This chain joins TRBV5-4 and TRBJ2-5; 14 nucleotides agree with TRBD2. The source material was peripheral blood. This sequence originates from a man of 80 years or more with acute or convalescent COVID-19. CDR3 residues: CASSFRLAGGPGKETQYF. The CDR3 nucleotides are TGTGCCAGCAGCTTTAGACTAGCGGGAGGGCCGGGAAAAGAGACCCAGTACTTC.